This T cell receptor (beta chain) stems from a study of control samples from healthy donors and cancer patients (TCRdb year 2020). CDR1 and CDR2 (MNHEY, SVGAGI) derive from the germline V gene. V is cut by 6 bases and J by 8 bases, and the space between the germline ends is 10 bases. Including the terminal cysteine and phenylalanine, the CDR3 comprises 11 residues. The CDR3 DNA has 33 bases and is translated from base 1. The library came from the immunoSEQ multiplex PCR assay. TCRdb holds this immuneACCESS table with in-frame rearrangements only. Some clones are missing; in checked studies, unresolved V genes explain under half, and the rest has no known cause. Here the sample has under 450,000 clones; approximately 92% occur a single time. The ten largest make up around 6.4% of the sample. With respect to this clone: The clone's antigen remains unknown. No much larger clone is present one base from it, and per-base qualities are unavailable.

The chain was built from TRBV6-5 and TRBJ1-2; the D gene remains uncertain. Sequencing was done on a sample of PBMCs. The receptor comes from a man aged 35 to 55 with head and neck cancer. Here is the DNA: TGTGCCAGCAGCTCCTACAGCGGCTACACCTTC. This encodes CASSSYSGYTF.